This is a list of T cell receptor beta chains from one sample in a study of early T cells in non-severe SARS-CoV-2 infection. From the 5' RACE reads, TCRdb called clonotypes with MiXCR, one entry per CDR3 protein. The sample records tens of thousands of distinct CDR3 sequences, roughly 16% being singletons. Sequencing was performed on whole blood. These receptors came from an adult who was a healthcare worker with PCR-confirmed SARS-CoV-2 infection or an uninfected control (not recorded which). Both conserved end residues are part of each CDR3.

v_gene | CDR3aa
TRBV7-9 | CASSHKQGMNTEAFF
TRBV30 | CAWSARLSGRARIDTQYF
TRBV4-1 | CASSQLEDPYNEQFF
TRBV29-1 | CSVEGGNGNTIYF
TRBV20-1 | CNQRGKDTEAFF
TRBV29-1 | CSVEMDRGYGYTF
TRBV20-1 | CSALKGTNYGYTF
TRBV4-3 | CASSQAIGMNSPLHF
TRBV29-1 | CSVVWGTGNQPQHF
TRBV27 | CASSLNSYEQYF
TRBV7-2 | CASSLLGLAYNEQFF
TRBV20-1 | CSTSGTGWYEQYF
TRBV14 | CASSHTRQGRGNTEAFF
TRBV7-8 | CASTPSGRTPLLYEQFF
TRBV7-3 | CASSLKPEGTIYF
TRBV21-1 | CASSKPGQTPGSCFF
TRBV7-2 | CASSFRGGYEQYF
TRBV2 | CASSDGSYRTGELFF
TRBV7-3 | CASSSSGTENTGELFF
TRBV27 | CASSLWDNTDTQYF
TRBV7-9 | CASSLAAGGGTDTQYF
TRBV27 | CASSLSGLAGGPRDTQYF
TRBV11-3 | CASSLPYGELFF
TRBV7-2 | CASSLEGGTGRYGYTF
TRBV5-4 | CASSLGQNYGYTF
TRBV5-1 | CASSLAVGGRTYNEQFF
TRBV6-5 | CVSSSPSARTDTQYF
TRBV30 | CAWTRSGIEAFF
TRBV20-1 | CSATRQNTEAFF
TRBV6-5 | CASRSGLRSYNEQFF
TRBV28 | CASRGYPWTSSQETQYF
TRBV27 | CASSLSRGDPYEQYF